This T cell receptor (beta chain) was sequenced in a study of T cells in Graves' hyperthyroidism and ophthalmopathy. Study-wide background: The blood sample was taken at first diagnosis, before treatment began.

Germline-derived CDR1 and CDR2 are LNHDA and SQIVND (reference sequence). V gave up 6 bases and J gave up 2 bases; unmatched junction bases: 8. The CDR3 loop spans 16 amino acids. It was RNA transcripts that yielded the amplified TCR beta CDR3 regions. The HTBI primer set drove a first-round RT-PCR of the TCR CDR3. TCRdb fed the multiplex PCR reads into MiXCR, producing one record per CDR3 protein. The sample includes hundreds of thousands of distinct CDR3 sequences, about 16% seen only once; the top ten take more than 3%. Sequencing was performed on blood. V usage is TRBV19 and J usage is TRBJ2-1, with 9 nucleotides matching TRBD1. The receptor comes from a woman in her forties with Graves' ophthalmopathy. CDR3 nucleotides: TGTGCCAGTAGCCGATCCCGGGACAGGGCCTACAATGAGCAGTTCTTC. Its translation is CASSRSRDRAYNEQFF.